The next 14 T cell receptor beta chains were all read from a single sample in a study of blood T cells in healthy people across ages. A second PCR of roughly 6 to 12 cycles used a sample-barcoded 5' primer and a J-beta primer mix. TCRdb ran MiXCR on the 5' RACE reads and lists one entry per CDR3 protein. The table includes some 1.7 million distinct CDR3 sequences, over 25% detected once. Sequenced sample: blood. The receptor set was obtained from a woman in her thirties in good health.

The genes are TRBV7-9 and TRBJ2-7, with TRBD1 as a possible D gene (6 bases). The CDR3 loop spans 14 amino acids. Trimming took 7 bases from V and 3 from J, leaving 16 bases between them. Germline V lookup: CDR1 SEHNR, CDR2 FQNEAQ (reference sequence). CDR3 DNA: TGTGCCAGCAACGAACAGGGACAAAACTACGAGCAGTACTTC. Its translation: CASNEQGQNYEQYF.

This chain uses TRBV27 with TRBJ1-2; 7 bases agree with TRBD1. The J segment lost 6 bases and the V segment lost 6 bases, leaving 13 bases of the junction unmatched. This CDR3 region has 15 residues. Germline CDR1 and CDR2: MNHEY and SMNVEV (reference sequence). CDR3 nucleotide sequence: TGTGCCAGCAGCTCGACAGGGACGTTAGGAAATGGCTACACCTTC. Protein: CASSSTGTLGNGYTF.

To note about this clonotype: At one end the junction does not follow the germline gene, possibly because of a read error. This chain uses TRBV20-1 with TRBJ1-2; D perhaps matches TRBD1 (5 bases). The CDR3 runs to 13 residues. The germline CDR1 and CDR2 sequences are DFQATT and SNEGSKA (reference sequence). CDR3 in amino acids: CIARDVMSYGYTF. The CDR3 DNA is TGCATTGCTAGGGACGTGATGAGCTATGGCTACACCTTC.

CDR3 nucleotide sequence: TGTGCCAGCAGCTTAGCGGCCCCGGGAACCCATAATTCACCCCTCCACTTT. Translation gives CASSLAAPGTHNSPLHF. The gene calls are TRBV7-9 and TRBJ1-6; D unclear. The CDR3 is 17 amino acids. V shed 0 bases and J shed 5 bases, with 14 bases lying between them. In germline, CDR1 is SEHNR, CDR2 FQNEAQ (reference sequence).

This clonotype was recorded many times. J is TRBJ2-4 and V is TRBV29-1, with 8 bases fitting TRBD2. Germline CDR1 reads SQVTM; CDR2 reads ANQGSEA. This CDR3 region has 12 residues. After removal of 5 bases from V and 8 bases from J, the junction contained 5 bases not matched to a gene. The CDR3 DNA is TGCAGCGTTTCTAGCGGGTGGGACATTCAGTACTTC. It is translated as CSVSSGWDIQYF.

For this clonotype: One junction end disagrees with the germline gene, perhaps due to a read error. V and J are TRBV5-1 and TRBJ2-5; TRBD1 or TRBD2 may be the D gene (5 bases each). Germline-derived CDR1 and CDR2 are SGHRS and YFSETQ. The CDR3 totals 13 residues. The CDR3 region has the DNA TGCGCCAGCAGCCCAGGGTCTGGGGAGACCCGGTACTTC. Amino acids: CASSPGSGETRYF.

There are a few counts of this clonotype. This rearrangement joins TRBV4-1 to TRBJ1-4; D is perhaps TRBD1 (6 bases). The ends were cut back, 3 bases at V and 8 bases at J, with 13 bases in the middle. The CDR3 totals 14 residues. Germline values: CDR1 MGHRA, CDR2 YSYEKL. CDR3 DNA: TGCGCCAGCAGCCACAAAGGAGGGGGAGAAAAACTGTTTTTT. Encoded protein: CASSHKGGGEKLFF.

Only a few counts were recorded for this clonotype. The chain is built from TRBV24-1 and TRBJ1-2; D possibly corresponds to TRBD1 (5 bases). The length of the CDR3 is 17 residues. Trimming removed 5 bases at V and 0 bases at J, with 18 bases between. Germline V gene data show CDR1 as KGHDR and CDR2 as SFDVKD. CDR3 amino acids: CATSGLADDSPNYGYTF. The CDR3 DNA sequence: TGTGCCACCAGTGGCCTCGCCGACGACAGCCCTAACTATGGCTACACCTTC.

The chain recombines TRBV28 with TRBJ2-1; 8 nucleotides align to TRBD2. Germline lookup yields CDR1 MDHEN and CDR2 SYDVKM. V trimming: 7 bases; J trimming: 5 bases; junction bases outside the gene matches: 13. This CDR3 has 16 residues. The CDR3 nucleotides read TGTGCCAGCACCTCGGGGGATATAGCGGGGAACAATGAGCAGTTCTTC. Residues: CASTSGDIAGNNEQFF.

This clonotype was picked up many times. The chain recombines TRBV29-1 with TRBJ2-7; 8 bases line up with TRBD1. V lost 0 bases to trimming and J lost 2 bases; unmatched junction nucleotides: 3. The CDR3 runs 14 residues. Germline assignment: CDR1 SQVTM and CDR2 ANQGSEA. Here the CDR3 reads CSVEDQDRAYEQYF. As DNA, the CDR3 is TGCAGCGTTGAAGACCAGGACAGGGCCTACGAGCAGTACTTC.

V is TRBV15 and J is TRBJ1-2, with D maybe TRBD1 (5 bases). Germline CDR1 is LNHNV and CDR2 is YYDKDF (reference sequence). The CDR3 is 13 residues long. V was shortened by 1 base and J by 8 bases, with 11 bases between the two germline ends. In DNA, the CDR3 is TGTGCCACCAGCAGAGGGGGGGGGAAAGGCTACACCTTC. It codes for CATSRGGGKGYTF.

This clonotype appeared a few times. The CDR3 is CASSLDPVGPQHF. In DNA form, the CDR3 reads TGTGCCAGCAGCTTAGACCCAGTGGGGCCCCAGCATTTT. The chain links TRBV7-2 to TRBJ1-5; D remains ambiguous. The CDR3 spans 13 residues. The V gene's germline CDR1 is SGHTA and CDR2 FQGNSA. Trimming took off 1 base at V and 9 bases at J, with 10 bases between the two ends.

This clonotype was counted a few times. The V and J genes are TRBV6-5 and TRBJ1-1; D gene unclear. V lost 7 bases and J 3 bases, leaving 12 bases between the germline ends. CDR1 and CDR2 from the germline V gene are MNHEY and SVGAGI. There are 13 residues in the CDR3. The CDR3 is CASTTLRDTEAFF. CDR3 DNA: TGTGCCAGCACCACACTTCGGGACACTGAAGCTTTCTTT.

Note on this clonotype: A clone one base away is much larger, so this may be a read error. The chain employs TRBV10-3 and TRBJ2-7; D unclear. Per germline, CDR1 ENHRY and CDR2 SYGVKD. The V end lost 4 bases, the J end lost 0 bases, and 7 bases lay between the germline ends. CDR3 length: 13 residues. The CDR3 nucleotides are TGTGCCATCAGTGTGGGCGGCTCCTACGAGCAGTACGTC. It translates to CAISVGGSYEQYV.